This T cell receptor beta chain appears in the sequencing data of a study of T cell responses to AZD1222 COVID-19 vaccine. Regarding the study as a whole: Donors were mostly white British, more females; clonal diversity possibly underestimated.

As regards this clone: The antigen remains unidentified.

Produced via immunoSEQ multiplex PCR; TCRdb's table is partial and in-frame only. The sample lists 75,000 to 100,000 clones, over 85% occurring once. The CDR3 has 14 amino acids. Trimming at V came to 6 bases and at J to 3 bases, leaving 10 bases not matched to a gene. CDR1 SQVTM and CDR2 ANQGSEA come from the germline V gene. The input for sequencing was peripheral blood, taken on day 0 of AZD1222 vaccination. The V gene is TRBV29-1, the J gene TRBJ1-1, with 7 bases that match TRBD1. This clonotype originated in an adult in good health. The CDR3 nucleotides read TGCAGCGTAGTTGGACAGGAATGGGACACTGAAGCTTTCTTT. Translating it yields CSVVGQEWDTEAFF. The full variable domain, in which reference TRBV29-1 and TRBJ1-1 provide the parts outside the CDR3, is SAVISQKPSRDICQRGTSLTIQCQVDSQVTMMFWYRQQPGQSLTLIATANQGSEATYESGFVIDKFPISRPNLTFSTLTVSNMSPEDSSIYLCSVVGQEWDTEAFFGQGTRLTVV.